This is a list of T cell receptor beta chains from one sample in a study of neurological immune-mediated disorders. TCRdb re-derived calls from the 5' RACE reads in MiXCR, one entry per CDR3 protein. The sample includes about 48,000 distinct CDR3 sequences, over 5.5% seen only once; the top ten take over 1.2%. Material for sequencing was CD4+ T cells from blood. The receptor set was obtained from a woman aged 18-29 years with multiple sclerosis. CDR3s include the opening cysteine and the closing phenylalanine or tryptophan. The D gene is left open where the match is weak. Expanded clones get a size class; other rows say once, few or many, or leave the size out.

>TRBV29-1|TRBD1|.|TRBJ1-1
CSVMTGAYEAFF
TGCAGCGTTATGACAGGGGCCTATGAAGCTTTCTTT
>TRBV6-2/TRBV6-3|TRBD1|many|TRBJ1-5
CASKEDRGRSNQPQHF
TGTGCCAGCAAGGAAGACAGGGGCCGTAGCAATCAGCCCCAGCATTTT
>TRBV6-2/TRBV6-3|TRBD2|many|TRBJ2-1
CASSYRRESSYNEQFF
TGTGCCAGCAGTTACCGGCGGGAGAGCTCCTACAATGAGCAGTTCTTC
>TRBV6-5|TRBD1|few|TRBJ2-3
CASSYGQGYTDTQYF
TGTGCCAGCAGCTATGGACAGGGATACACAGATACGCAGTATTTT
>TRBV7-9|TRBD2|many|TRBJ2-5
CASSLPTGGSETQYF
TGTGCCAGCAGCCTACCTACGGGGGGTTCGGAGACCCAGTACTTC
>TRBV7-6|.|.|TRBJ1-5
CASSKEEGNQPQHF
TGTGCCAGCAGCAAAGAGGAGGGAAATCAGCCCCAGCATTTT
>TRBV18|.|.|TRBJ1-1
CASSPTTGRGAFF
TGTGCCAGCTCACCAACGACAGGACGGGGAGCTTTCTTT
>TRBV15|.|medium-sized|TRBJ2-1
CATSREQGRRNEQFF
TGTGCCACCAGCAGAGAACAGGGACGTCGAAATGAGCAGTTCTTC
>TRBV29-1|TRBD1|many|TRBJ1-2
CSGGQGNGYGYTF
TGCAGCGGTGGACAGGGAAACGGATATGGCTACACCTTC
>TRBV7-2|.|many|TRBJ1-2
CASSLDYGGANYGYTF
TGTGCCAGCAGCTTAGATTATGGGGGGGCTAACTATGGCTACACCTTC
>TRBV12-3/TRBV12-4|.|many|TRBJ1-2
CASSLGRGTPLRF
TGTGCCAGCAGTCTCGGTCGGGGAACTCCCCTCCGCTTC
>TRBV12-3/TRBV12-4|.|many|TRBJ2-1
CASSPGLSF
TGTGCCAGCAGTCCGGGCCTCTCTTTC
>TRBV20-1|TRBD2|many|TRBJ2-3
CSARTSGSFNTQYF
TGCAGTGCTAGAACTAGCGGGAGCTTTAATACGCAGTATTTT
>TRBV6-4|.|many|TRBJ2-1
CASSPGTYNNEQFF
TGTGCCAGCAGTCCCGGGACGTATAACAATGAGCAGTTCTTC
>TRBV6-5|.|many|TRBJ2-1
CASSYPTTGAGSEQFF
TGTGCCAGCAGTTACCCTACCACCGGGGCGGGAAGTGAGCAGTTCTTC
>TRBV6-5|TRBD1|many|TRBJ1-6
CASSRTGVNSPLHF
TGTGCCAGCAGCAGGACAGGGGTTAATTCACCCCTCCACTTT
>TRBV5-1|.|many|TRBJ2-7
CASSWGREQYF
TGCGCCAGCAGCTGGGGGCGCGAGCAGTACTTC
>TRBV7-2|TRBD1|many|TRBJ1-2
CASSFTGAYGYTF
TGTGCCAGCAGCTTCACAGGGGCCTATGGCTACACCTTC
>TRBV19|.|few|TRBJ2-5
CASSIVLGQETQYF
TGTGCCAGTAGTATAGTATTAGGACAAGAGACCCAGTACTTC
>TRBV6-5|TRBD1|many|TRBJ2-1
CASSPGQGRGNEQFF
TGTGCCAGCAGCCCGGGACAGGGGCGCGGCAATGAGCAGTTCTTC
>TRBV11-3|TRBD1|many|TRBJ2-2
CASSFTAGTAITGELFF
TGTGCCAGCAGCTTTACCGCCGGGACAGCTATCACCGGGGAGCTGTTTTTT
>TRBV5-8|.|many|TRBJ2-3
CASSLGYTDTQYF
TGTGCCAGCAGCTTGGGCTACACAGATACGCAGTATTTT
>TRBV3-1|.|few|TRBJ2-4
CASSQGGPGPGAKNIQYF
TGTGCCAGCAGCCAAGGGGGACCGGGACCGGGAGCCAAAAACATTCAGTACTTC
>TRBV19|TRBD1|few|TRBJ2-2
CASTQGDTTGELFF
TGTGCCAGTACCCAGGGGGATACCACCGGGGAGCTGTTTTTT
>TRBV20-1|.|many|TRBJ1-1
CSALQPQGPRGTAFF
TGCAGTGCTCTACAGCCCCAGGGGCCGAGGGGGACAGCTTTCTTT
>TRBV5-5|TRBD1|many|TRBJ1-2
CASSRDSGRDGYTF
TGTGCCAGCAGCCGGGACAGTGGGAGGGATGGCTACACCTTC
>TRBV5-1|.|few|TRBJ2-5
CASSSGVETQYF
TGCGCCAGCAGCTCTGGTGTAGAGACCCAGTACTTC
>TRBV15|TRBD1|.|TRBJ2-1
CATSKDRGAGEQFF
TGTGCCACCAGCAAGGACAGGGGGGCAGGTGAGCAGTTCTTC
>TRBV7-8|.|.|TRBJ1-2
CASSTGGYYGYTF
TGTGCCAGCTCGACAGGAGGCTACTATGGCTACACCTTC
>TRBV5-1|.|many|TRBJ2-3
CASSTPLTDTQYF
TGCGCCAGCAGCACCCCTCTCACAGATACGCAGTATTTT
>TRBV2|.|many|TRBJ1-1
CASSELQGGNTEAFF
TGTGCCAGCAGTGAATTACAGGGAGGGAACACTGAAGCTTTCTTT
>TRBV20-1|TRBD1|few|TRBJ1-2
CSARDLGQGIYGYTF
TGCAGTGCTAGAGATTTGGGACAGGGAATCTATGGCTACACCTTC
>TRBV29-1|.|many|TRBJ2-5
CSSLRRTDQETQYF
TGCAGCTCCTTGCGTAGGACAGACCAAGAGACCCAGTACTTC
>TRBV30|TRBD1|.|TRBJ1-2
CAWSTTGRNYGYTF
TGTGCCTGGAGTACGACAGGGCGAAACTATGGCTACACCTTC
>TRBV12-3/TRBV12-4|TRBD2|many|TRBJ2-3
CASRSSGASTDTQYF
TGTGCCAGCAGGTCGAGCGGGGCCAGCACAGATACGCAGTATTTT
>TRBV5-5|TRBD1|many|TRBJ2-3
CASSFGQGADTQYF
TGTGCCAGCAGCTTCGGACAGGGGGCAGATACGCAGTATTTT
>TRBV5-1|TRBD1|many|TRBJ1-4
CASSLVAGQGVSEKLFF
TGCGCCAGCAGCTTGGTTGCTGGACAGGGGGTTAGCGAAAAACTGTTTTTT
>TRBV20-1|.|medium-sized|TRBJ2-3
CSAPQVSLRTDTQYF
TGCAGTGCTCCCCAGGTGTCCTTACGCACAGATACGCAGTATTTT
>TRBV6-1|.|many|TRBJ1-2
CASSEAPGIYGYTF
TGTGCCAGCAGTGAAGCGCCAGGGATATATGGCTACACCTTC
>TRBV6-5|.|many|TRBJ2-1
CASSYKGNGEQFF
TGTGCCAGCAGTTACAAGGGGAATGGTGAGCAGTTCTTC
>TRBV27|TRBD2|few|TRBJ2-3
CASSPGTRQRGTQYF
TGTGCCAGCAGTCCCGGGACTCGGCAGCGGGGTACGCAGTATTTT
>TRBV7-4|TRBD2|many|TRBJ2-5
CASSLARETRTQETQYF
TGTGCCAGCAGCTTAGCGCGGGAGACTAGAACGCAAGAGACCCAGTACTTC
>TRBV5-6|.|many|TRBJ2-7
CASSYRFTGPYEQYF
TGTGCCAGCAGCTACAGGTTTACAGGACCCTACGAGCAGTACTTC
>TRBV5-1|TRBD1|many|TRBJ2-1
CASRPGGLRTGAHNEQFF
TGCGCCAGCAGACCTGGAGGGCTCCGGACAGGGGCGCACAATGAGCAGTTCTTC
>TRBV7-2|TRBD2|many|TRBJ2-7
CASSPGPQRGGRYEQYF
TGTGCCAGCAGCCCCGGGCCTCAGCGGGGGGGACGCTACGAGCAGTACTTC
>TRBV6-6|.|.|TRBJ2-1
CASSYSIGRNLGNEQFF
TGTGCCAGCAGTTACTCGATAGGCAGAAACCTCGGGAATGAGCAGTTCTTC
>TRBV20-1|TRBD2|many|TRBJ2-3
CSAVTSGRPTDTQYF
TGCAGTGCTGTGACTAGCGGGAGGCCCACAGATACGCAGTATTTT
>TRBV20-1|.|many|TRBJ1-1
CSAPPQLGLSTGTEAFF
TGCAGTGCTCCCCCCCAGCTGGGCCTCTCTACGGGCACTGAAGCTTTCTTT
>TRBV5-1|.|many|TRBJ1-1
CASRLSVSQGVEAFF
TGCGCCAGCAGGCTAAGCGTCAGCCAAGGGGTTGAAGCTTTCTTT
>TRBV27|.|.|TRBJ2-1
CASSQGDEQFF
TGTGCCAGCAGTCAGGGCGATGAGCAGTTCTTC
>TRBV5-1|.|many|TRBJ2-5
CASTQVGGWETQYF
TGCGCCAGCACCCAGGTCGGAGGCTGGGAGACCCAGTACTTC
>TRBV11-2|.|many|TRBJ2-7
CASRGREVSSYEQYF
TGTGCCAGCAGGGGTCGGGAAGTGAGCTCCTACGAGCAGTACTTC
>TRBV5-1|.|few|TRBJ1-2
CASSLEQVGYGYTF
TGCGCCAGCAGCTTGGAGCAGGTTGGCTATGGCTACACCTTC
>TRBV18|.|many|TRBJ1-1
CASSLIRENTEAFF
TGTGCCAGCTCGCTGATACGAGAGAACACTGAAGCTTTCTTT
>TRBV12-3/TRBV12-4|.|many|TRBJ1-1
CASSLSGLNYRMNTEAFF
TGTGCCAGCAGTTTATCCGGATTAAACTACAGAATGAACACTGAAGCTTTCTTT
>TRBV12-3/TRBV12-4|.|many|TRBJ2-1
CASSLSVSSSYNEQFF
TGTGCCAGCAGTTTATCAGTCTCCAGCTCCTACAATGAGCAGTTCTTC
>TRBV20-1|.|many|TRBJ2-2
CSARTLAGELFF
TGCAGTGCCAGAACCCTGGCCGGGGAGCTGTTTTTT
>TRBV20-1|TRBD2|many|TRBJ2-5
CSARRTSGTYQETQYF
TGCAGTGCTAGGCGGACTAGCGGGACGTACCAAGAGACCCAGTACTTC
>TRBV5-1|.|many|TRBJ2-2
CASSLGELDTGELFF
TGCGCCAGCAGCTTGGGGGAGTTGGACACCGGGGAGCTGTTTTTT